A single sample is the source of the 29 T cell receptor beta chains below, sequenced in a study of shared clonotypes between healthy human individuals. Assay used: immunoSEQ multiplex PCR; TCRdb lists only in-frame clones, some missing. Found here are a few million clones, approximately 95% of them singletons; the top ten hold 0.39%. The sequencing sample was made of naive CD4+ T cells from PBMCs. Noted subset: CD45RA+ positively selected. The receptor source for this set is a man aged 18 to 30 in good health. Some clones in this sample may be carry-over from other donors' samples.

This clone was recorded only once. The chain recombines TRBV20-1 with TRBJ2-7; no clear D. V shed 6 bases and J shed 7 bases, with 13 bases lying between them. Looked up from germline, CDR1 is DFQATT and CDR2 is SNEGSKA (reference sequence). The CDR3 spans 11 residues. The CDR3 loop is CSAPVRWEQYF. The CDR3, as DNA: TGCAGTGCCCCCGTACGGTGGGAGCAGTACTTC.

This chain uses TRBV4-1 with TRBJ1-2; D gene unclear. The CDR3 is 14 amino acids. Germline values: CDR1 MGHRA, CDR2 YSYEKL. The V gene lost 3 bases and the J gene lost 8 bases, with 16 bases spanning the gap. The CDR3 region is CASSHLLKGEGYTF. In DNA form, the CDR3 reads TGCGCCAGCAGCCATTTATTAAAGGGAGAAGGCTACACCTTC.

V gene TRBV28 combines with J gene TRBJ2-2; D remains ambiguous. The germline V gene encodes CDR1 MDHEN and CDR2 SYDVKM. Trimming shortened V by 3 bases and J by 4 bases, and 6 bases separated the two germline ends. The CDR3 has 13 residues. The CDR3 bases are TGTGCCAGCAGTTTCAGTAGCACCGGGGAGCTGTTTTTT. Protein: CASSFSSTGELFF.

This clone was observed once. The genes are TRBV5-4 and TRBJ2-7; D is ambiguous. From germline, CDR1 is SGHNT and CDR2 YYREEE (reference sequence). This CDR3 region has 15 residues. V dropped 0 bases and J dropped 2 bases, with 12 bases sitting between them. CDR3 nucleotides: TGTGCCAGCAGCTTGGGGGTCGCTGGGGCCTACGAGCAGTACTTC. Amino acid sequence: CASSLGVAGAYEQYF. The full variable domain, completed using reference TRBV5-4 and TRBJ2-7, is ETGVTQSPTHLIKTRGQQVTLRCSSQSGHNTVSWYQQALGQGPQFIFQYYREEENGRGNFPPRFSGLQFPNYSSELNVNALELDDSALYLCASSLGVAGAYEQYFGPGTRLTVT.

The chain recombines TRBV15 with TRBJ2-7; weak D call: TRBD2 (7 bases). Trimming left V 5 bases short and J 5 bases short, with 22 bases between. There are 16 residues in the CDR3. CDR1 and CDR2 (germline): LNHNV, YYDKDF (reference sequence). The CDR3 coding sequence is TGTGCCACCAGCTTGATGGCGGGGGCCGGGATCAACGAGCAGTACTTC. It encodes CATSLMAGAGINEQYF.

This clone was recorded once. J is TRBJ1-6 and V is TRBV30; D gene unclear. The CDR3 has 13 residues. Trimming removed 5 bases from V and 13 bases from J, with 18 bases in between. Germline V gene lookup returns CDR1 GTSNPN and CDR2 SVGIG (reference sequence). CDR3 protein: CAWGRPGEWPLHF. DNA of the CDR3: TGTGCCTGGGGACGCCCCGGGGAGTGGCCCCTCCACTTT.

This clone was observed once. CDR3 sequence reads: CASSTVASYNEQFF. The CDR3 DNA is TGTGCCAGCAGCACCGTCGCCTCCTACAATGAGCAGTTCTTC. The chain joins TRBV11-2 to TRBJ2-1, with D unclear. The CDR3 runs to 14 residues. From germline, CDR1 is SGHAT and CDR2 FQNNGV. Trimming took off 5 bases at V and 0 bases at J, with 8 bases between the two ends.

CDR3 bases: TGTGCCAGCAGTTTTGATGGTCGGCGGGGCTACACCTTC. It yields the protein CASSFDGRRGYTF. The chain joins TRBV27 to TRBJ1-2; D is undetermined. In germline, CDR1 is MNHEY, CDR2 SMNVEV (reference sequence). CDR3 length: 13 residues. Trimming cost V 3 bases and J 8 bases, with 13 bases left between them.

V and J are TRBV30 and TRBJ1-5; D gene uncertain. Germline V CDR1 and CDR2: GTSNPN, SVGIG (reference sequence). This CDR3 has 14 residues. V was trimmed by 1 base and J by 3 bases, leaving 10 bases between them. This CDR3 reads CAWSDDGLNQPQHF. Written as DNA, the CDR3 is TGTGCCTGGAGTGACGACGGTCTCAATCAGCCCCAGCATTTT.

The genes are TRBV5-4 and TRBJ2-7, with 9 nucleotides matching TRBD1. Looked up from germline, CDR1 is SGHNT and CDR2 is YYREEE (reference sequence). The V gene end was trimmed by 0 bases and the J gene end by 6 bases; junction bases not matched to a gene: 4. CDR3 length equals 14 residues. CDR3 loop: CASSLGQGGFEQYF. The CDR3 region has the DNA TGTGCCAGCAGCTTGGGACAGGGGGGTTTCGAGCAGTACTTC.

The chain combines TRBV18 with TRBJ1-2, with D hard to call. V lost 0 bases to trimming and J lost 7 bases, with 24 bases between them. Germline V gives CDR1 KGHSH, CDR2 LQKENI. This CDR3 is built from 18 residues. CDR3 sequence reads: CASSPPDRNGPTSGGYTF. The CDR3 DNA is TGTGCCAGCTCACCACCTGACCGGAACGGGCCTACGTCGGGTGGCTACACCTTC.

The chain uses TRBV6-6 and TRBJ2-5; D gene ambiguous. The DNA end lines up better with TRBJ2-7; the J call may be wrong. CDR1 and CDR2 (germline): MNHNY, SVGAGI (reference sequence). The CDR3 covers 14 residues. CDR3: CASSNTSPRDEQYF. In DNA, the CDR3 is TGTGCCAGCAGTAACACAAGTCCCCGCGACGAGCAGTACTTC.

The chain recombines TRBV2 with TRBJ2-7; 9 bases map to TRBD2. Losses at the gene ends were 4 bases for V and 6 bases for J; bases not matched to a gene: 7. Germline CDR1 SNHLY, CDR2 FYNNEI. The CDR3 sequence is 14 residues long. The CDR3 region has the DNA TGTGCCAGCAGTGGGGTAGCGGGAGTTACCGAGCAGTACTTC. Encoded protein: CASSGVAGVTEQYF.

The V gene is TRBV28, the J gene TRBJ1-1, with D maybe TRBD1 (5 bases). Trimming cost V 4 bases and J 2 bases, with 14 bases left between them. Germline CDR1 and CDR2: MDHEN and SYDVKM. This CDR3 has 15 residues. The CDR3 region is CASSSSWGNNTEAFF. CDR3 nucleotide sequence: TGTGCCAGCAGTTCTAGCTGGGGCAATAACACTGAAGCTTTCTTT.

The genes are TRBV7-9 and TRBJ1-1; a weak D match, TRBD1 (5 bases). This CDR3 is 14 amino acids long. V was pared by 1 base and J by 3 bases, with 9 bases between. Per the germline V gene, CDR1 is SEHNR and CDR2 is FQNEAQ (reference sequence). The DNA for the CDR3 is TGTGCCAGCAGCTTAGTTCGGGACGACACTGAAGCTTTCTTT. This sequence encodes CASSLVRDDTEAFF.

V and J are TRBV7-6 and TRBJ1-3, with TRBD1 identical over 8 bases. V dropped 1 base and J dropped 4; count of bases not matched to a gene: 6. In germline, CDR1 is SGHVS, CDR2 FNYEAQ. The CDR3 contains 16 residues. The DNA of the CDR3 is TGTGCCAGCAGCTTAGGATTGGACAGGGAAGGAAACACCATATATTTT. Its translation: CASSLGLDREGNTIYF.

This chain joins TRBV9 and TRBJ2-3, with TRBD2 matching 13 bases. The length of the CDR3 is 15 residues. Germline V lookup: CDR1 SGDLS, CDR2 YYNGEE. V lost 3 bases, J lost 9 bases, and 7 bases stayed unmatched. The CDR3 region has the DNA TGTGCCAGCAGCGCCCCGGGACTAGCGGGATTAACGCAGTATTTT. Its translation is CASSAPGLAGLTQYF.

This chain links TRBV11-2 with TRBJ1-1; D remains unclear. V lost 1 base, J lost 0 bases, and 15 bases lay in between. There are 17 residues in the CDR3. Per germline, CDR1 SGHAT and CDR2 FQNNGV. DNA of the CDR3: TGTGCCAGCAGCTTAGTTCTCGTAGGATTTATGAACACTGAAGCTTTCTTT. Encoded protein: CASSLVLVGFMNTEAFF.

V and J are TRBV6-1 and TRBJ2-5; possible D gene TRBD2, 5 bases. Germline lookup yields CDR1 MNHNS and CDR2 SASEGT. The ends were cut back, 2 bases at V and 2 bases at J, with 12 bases in the middle. The CDR3 has 15 amino acids. This chain's CDR3 is CASSELWGVQETQYF. The CDR3 region has the DNA TGTGCCAGCAGTGAACTCTGGGGAGTACAAGAGACCCAGTACTTC.

This sequence joins TRBV5-1 and TRBJ1-2; TRBD1 is a possible D gene (6 bases). Trimming cost V 0 bases and J 3 bases, with 18 bases left between them. The CDR3 extends over 17 amino acids. Germline V lookup: CDR1 SGHRS, CDR2 YFSETQ. CDR3 coding DNA: TGCGCCAGCAGCTTGGAGAAGGTTTTCGCAGGGGACTATGGCTACACCTTC. Translated, it gives CASSLEKVFAGDYGYTF.

This clone was found once. The gene calls are TRBV7-9 and TRBJ2-1; 8 bases line up with TRBD1. The CDR3 runs to 17 residues. Germline-derived CDR1 and CDR2 are SEHNR and FQNEAQ (reference sequence). Trimming at V came to 2 bases and at J to 7 bases, leaving 13 bases not matched to a gene. CDR3 amino acids: CASSLSFRQGIPNEQFF. DNA for the CDR3: TGTGCCAGCAGCTTATCTTTTCGACAGGGGATTCCTAATGAGCAGTTCTTC. The full variable domain, completed using reference TRBV7-9 and TRBJ2-1, is DTGVSQNPRHKITKRGQNVTFRCDPISEHNRLYWYRQTLGQGPEFLTYFQNEAQLEKSRLLSDRFSAERPKGSFSTLEIQRTEQGDSAMYLCASSLSFRQGIPNEQFFGPGTRLTVL.

The chain recombines TRBV7-3 with TRBJ2-3; 9 bases map to TRBD2. This CDR3 has 16 amino acids. V was pared by 3 bases and J by 2 bases, with 6 bases of the junction left unmatched. The V gene's germline CDR1 is SGHTA and CDR2 FQGTGA. CDR3 in amino acids: CASSFSAGGITDTQYF. DNA for the CDR3: TGTGCCAGCAGCTTCTCGGCGGGAGGGATCACAGATACGCAGTATTTT.

V and J are TRBV4-1 and TRBJ2-7; TRBD2 aligns across 11 bases. V lost 6 bases, J lost 1 base, and 17 bases stayed unmatched. The CDR3 consists of 19 residues. Germline-derived CDR1 and CDR2 are MGHRA and YSYEKL. CDR3 DNA: TGCGCCAGCAGTCGACTGGTGGACAGGGGACTAGCGGTTTCCTACGAGCAGTACTTC. Its protein is CASSRLVDRGLAVSYEQYF.

The chain is built from TRBV7-2 and TRBJ2-1; no firm D call. Germline values: CDR1 SGHTA, CDR2 FQGNSA. The CDR3 is made up of 13 amino acids. V was clipped by 1 base and J by 6 bases, with 7 bases between them. CDR3 sequence reads: CASSLGVPNEQFF. The DNA for the CDR3 is TGTGCCAGCAGCTTAGGGGTTCCCAATGAGCAGTTCTTC.

This CDR3 reads CATLPGRDTEAFF. The DNA for the CDR3 is TGTGCCACCCTCCCAGGGAGGGACACTGAAGCTTTCTTT. The chain has TRBV7-9 and TRBJ1-1, with D possibly TRBD1 on 5 matching bases. V lost 10 bases to trimming and J lost 3 bases, with 15 bases between them. CDR1 and CDR2 from the germline V gene are SEHNR and FQNEAQ (reference sequence). The CDR3 has 13 amino acids.

In its sample, this clone was seen once. The V call is TRBV5-8, the J call TRBJ2-7; D is undetermined. This CDR3 has 12 amino acids. Germline V gene data show CDR1 as SGHTS and CDR2 as YDEGEE. V was cut by 0 bases and J by 6 bases, with 7 bases left in between. CDR3 loop: CASSLVRREQYF. The CDR3 DNA reads TGTGCCAGCAGCTTGGTCCGTCGCGAGCAGTACTTC.

The genes are TRBV27 and TRBJ1-5; 9 nucleotides line up with TRBD1. Germline V gives CDR1 MNHEY, CDR2 SMNVEV (reference sequence). This CDR3 has 15 amino acids. V lost 6 bases and J lost 4; bases outside the gene matches: 7. CDR3 nucleotides: TGTGCCAGCAGCCGGACAGGGGCACGGAATCAGCCCCAGCATTTT. It specifies CASSRTGARNQPQHF.

The J gene is TRBJ2-5, the V gene TRBV18; a possible D gene is TRBD1 (5 bases). The length of the CDR3 is 15 residues. Germline CDR1 reads KGHSH; CDR2 reads LQKENI. V gave up 1 base and J gave up 5 bases, with 14 bases separating them. CDR3 sequence reads: CASSPRQGWMETQYF. CDR3 nucleotides: TGTGCCAGCTCACCACGGCAGGGCTGGATGGAGACCCAGTACTTC. The entire variable domain, with the rest obtained from reference TRBV18 and TRBJ2-5, is as follows: NAGVMQNPRHLVRRRGQEARLRCSPMKGHSHVYWYRQLPEEGLKFMVYLQKENIIDESGMPKERFSAEFPKEGPSILRIQQVVRGDSAAYFCASSPRQGWMETQYFGPGTRLLVL.

V and J are TRBV7-3 and TRBJ2-1; D possibly uses TRBD1 or TRBD2 (6 bases each). Per the germline V gene, CDR1 is SGHTA and CDR2 is FQGTGA. The CDR3 consists of 16 residues. Trimming removed 5 bases at V and 5 bases at J, with 19 bases between. The CDR3 loop reads CASSPTLTGGDNEQFF. The CDR3 DNA sequence: TGTGCCAGCAGCCCAACACTGACAGGCGGGGACAATGAGCAGTTCTTC.